The 20 T cell receptor beta chains below were found in one sample sequenced in a study of identical twins. TCRdb processed the 5' RACE reads anew with MiXCR; each CDR3 protein has one entry. Among over 200,000 distinct CDR3 sequences, more than 9% were seen once, and the ten largest hold about 9.1%. Sequences were obtained from memory T cells sorted from blood. The receptors here all came from a man between 50 and 59 years old in good health.

This clonotype was observed a few times. CDR3 DNA sequence: TGCAGCGTTGAAAGACTGGTCCGAGAGACCCAGTACTTC. It yields the protein CSVERLVRETQYF. This chain links TRBV29-1 with TRBJ2-5, with no clear D. V shed 2 bases and J shed 4 bases, with 11 bases lying between them. The CDR3 has 13 amino acids. Germline V CDR1 and CDR2: SQVTM, ANQGSEA.

This chain joins TRBV12-5 and TRBJ2-1; D gene unclear. CDR3 length equals 16 residues. Trimming removed 6 bases from V and 8 bases from J, with 23 bases in between. Per germline, CDR1 LGHNT and CDR2 FRNRAP. In DNA form, the CDR3 reads TGTGCTAGTGGGGCGGAGTTACTTCCAGGTTGGGATGAGCAGTTCTTC. Translating it yields CASGAELLPGWDEQFF. Full variable domain (outside the CDR3, taken from reference TRBV12-5 and TRBJ2-1): DARVTQTPRHKVTEMGQEVTMRCQPILGHNTVFWYRQTMMQGLELLAYFRNRAPLDDSGMPKDRFSAEMPDATLATLKIQPSEPRDSAVYFCASGAELLPGWDEQFFGPGTRLTVL.

The V and J genes are TRBV27 and TRBJ1-2, with D possibly being TRBD1 (5 bases). The CDR3 spans 13 residues. Germline values: CDR1 MNHEY, CDR2 SMNVEV (reference sequence). With 3 bases removed from V and 4 bases from J, the gap between germline ends came to 9 bases. CDR3 in DNA: TGTGCCAGCAGTTTTCAGGGAGTCTATGGCTACACCTTC. Translation: CASSFQGVYGYTF.

Turning to this clonotype: The junction shows a germline mismatch at one end, possibly a read error. V and J are TRBV19 and TRBJ1-1, with no clear D. The CDR3 contains 13 residues. Germline values: CDR1 LNHDA, CDR2 SQIVND (reference sequence). The CDR3 DNA reads as TGTACCAGTAGTATAAACAGGAACACTGAAGCTTTCTTT. Encoded protein: CTSSINRNTEAFF.

V usage is TRBV2 and J usage is TRBJ1-5; the match to TRBD1 covers 10 bases. V trimming: 7 bases; J trimming: 5 bases; junction bases outside the gene matches: 2. The CDR3 extends over 13 amino acids. The V gene's germline CDR1 is SNHLY and CDR2 FYNNEI. The CDR3 region has the DNA TGTGCCAGCAATGACAGGGGGCATCAGCCCCAGCATTTT. This codes for CASNDRGHQPQHF.

This clonotype was counted many times. Germline is not matched at one junction end, which may reflect a read error. The genes are TRBV7-3 and TRBJ2-2; TRBD2 agrees at 7 bases. The germline V gene has CDR1 SGHTA and CDR2 FQGTGA. The CDR3 sequence is 14 residues long. The CDR3 loop is CASSGTANTGELFF. The DNA for the CDR3 is TGCGCCAGCAGCGGGACGGCGAACACCGGGGAGCTGTTTTTT.

This clonotype was found many times. The CDR3 sequence is CASSLRGESYNEQFF. Here the CDR3 DNA reads TGTGCCAGCAGCTTAAGGGGTGAGTCCTACAATGAGCAGTTCTTC. V and J are TRBV5-5 and TRBJ2-1; weak D call: TRBD1 (5 bases). CDR3 length: 15 residues. V dropped 2 bases and J dropped 1 base, with 10 bases sitting between them. The germline CDR1 and CDR2 sequences are SGHKS and YYEKEE (reference sequence).

This clonotype appeared many times. The chain has TRBV9 and TRBJ1-5; maybe TRBD1 (6 bases). The ends were cut back, 3 bases at V and 2 bases at J, with 9 bases in the middle. This CDR3 comprises 14 residues. Germline assignment: CDR1 SGDLS and CDR2 YYNGEE. The CDR3 reads CASSAGAGNQPQHF. CDR3 in DNA: TGTGCCAGCAGCGCGGGGGCTGGCAATCAGCCCCAGCATTTT.

This clonotype has a handful of counts. The gene calls are TRBV12-3 or TRBV12-4 and TRBJ1-1; 8 positions agree with TRBD1. Trimming cost V 1 base and J 3 bases; bases outside gene matches: 16. The length of the CDR3 is 19 residues. The CDR3, as DNA: TGTGCCAGCAGTTTAGGGACAGGGTATTTAAGATGGGCTGACACTGAAGCTTTCTTT. As protein: CASSLGTGYLRWADTEAFF.

Ten or more counts support this clonotype. The chain is built from TRBV15 and TRBJ2-7, with 9 bases identical to TRBD2. The germline CDR1 and CDR2 sequences are LNHNV and YYDKDF (reference sequence). V dropped 2 bases and J dropped 2; count of bases not matched to a gene: 1. CDR3 length: 14 residues. The CDR3 DNA follows: TGTGCCACCAGCAGACTAGCGGGACCCTACGAGCAGTACTTC. This gives the protein CATSRLAGPYEQYF.

This clonotype was seen repeatedly, ten times or more. V is TRBV9 and J is TRBJ2-7; the match to TRBD2 covers 8 bases. The CDR3 sequence is 13 residues long. V dropped 4 bases and J dropped 3; count of bases not matched to a gene: 3. Germline V gives CDR1 SGDLS, CDR2 YYNGEE. The CDR3 coding sequence is TGTGCCAGCAGCCCGGGACTAGACTACGAGCAGTACTTC. It is translated as CASSPGLDYEQYF.

The J gene is TRBJ1-4, the V gene TRBV5-6; 10 nucleotides align to TRBD1. Germline assignment: CDR1 SGHDT and CDR2 YYEEEE. The trim removed 3 bases at V and 8 bases at J, leaving 7 bases unmatched. CDR3 length: 15 residues. CDR3 sequence: CASSSRDRGSEKLFF. The CDR3 nucleotides are TGTGCCAGCAGCTCCCGGGACAGGGGCTCCGAAAAACTGTTTTTT.

This clonotype was recorded at least ten times. This rearrangement joins TRBV20-1 to TRBJ2-3; possible D gene TRBD2, 5 bases. The germline gives CDR1 DFQATT, CDR2 SNEGSKA (reference sequence). V dropped 5 bases and J dropped 3 bases, with 21 bases sitting between them. The CDR3 covers 16 residues. As DNA, the CDR3 is TGCAGTGCTGGGTTGGTAGAGGGCCTTTTAACAGATACGCAGTATTTT. The encoded protein is CSAGLVEGLLTDTQYF.

The chain combines TRBV28 with TRBJ2-2, with TRBD2 matching 8 bases. This CDR3 has 13 amino acids. Germline V lookup: CDR1 MDHEN, CDR2 SYDVKM. V shed 5 bases and J 10 bases; nucleotides not matched to a gene: 6. CDR3 loop: CASSRAGLVELFF. CDR3 DNA: TGTGCCAGCAGTAGGGCGGGACTAGTGGAGCTGTTTTTT.

This clonotype was observed a handful of times. The chain uses TRBV27 and TRBJ1-5; D ambiguous. V was trimmed by 3 bases and J by 3 bases, leaving 9 bases between them. This CDR3 contains 14 residues. Germline assignment: CDR1 MNHEY and CDR2 SMNVEV (reference sequence). Here the CDR3 reads CASSFGQTNQPQHF. The CDR3 DNA sequence: TGTGCCAGCAGTTTCGGGCAGACCAATCAGCCCCAGCATTTT.

The chain recombines TRBV24-1 with TRBJ1-4; 8 nucleotides agree with TRBD1. V dropped 4 bases and J dropped 10; count of bases not matched to a gene: 7. The CDR3 has 14 amino acids. CDR1 is KGHDR, CDR2 SFDVKD, per germline. This CDR3 reads CATSEPGTGAKLFF. In nucleotides, the CDR3 is TGTGCCACCAGTGAGCCCGGGACAGGTGCAAAACTGTTTTTT.

The chain recombines TRBV4-2 with TRBJ1-2, with TRBD1 matching over 7 bases. Germline values: CDR1 LGHNA, CDR2 YNFKEQ. The CDR3 is made up of 16 amino acids. J was trimmed by 2 bases and V by 4 bases; bases with no gene match: 10. The CDR3 region is CASSRRAGQDNYGYTF. CDR3 in DNA: TGTGCCAGCAGCCGAAGGGCCGGACAGGACAACTATGGCTACACCTTC.

Turning to this clonotype: A clone one base away is much larger, so this may be a read error. In DNA, the CDR3 is TGCAGTGCTAGTAGGACAGAGGATTCACCCCTCCCCTTT. As protein: CSASRTEDSPLPF. The chain carries TRBV20-1 and TRBJ1-6; TRBD1 is a possible D gene (6 bases). Germline CDR1 reads DFQATT; CDR2 reads SNEGSKA (reference sequence). The CDR3 has 13 residues.

This clonotype has at least ten counts. The J gene is TRBJ2-2, the V gene TRBV12-3 or TRBV12-4, with a weak D call TRBD2 (5 bases). The length of the CDR3 is 14 residues. Trimming pared 3 bases from V and 6 bases from J, leaving 11 bases between. CDR3 in DNA: TGTGCCAGCAGTTTCCTTCCGGGATCCGGGGAGCTGTTTTTT. It codes for CASSFLPGSGELFF.

This clonotype was counted many times. This chain connects TRBV3-1 to TRBJ2-2; D uncertain. Trimming took off 1 base at V and 7 bases at J, with 4 bases between the two ends. The germline gives CDR1 LGHDT, CDR2 YNNKEL (reference sequence). This CDR3 is built from 12 residues. In DNA, the CDR3 is TGTGCCAGCAGCCAAGTGGTCGGGGAGCTGTTTTTT. Its protein product is CASSQVVGELFF.